The 9 T cell receptor beta chains presented below share a single source sample, sequenced in a study of CD8+ T cells in alopecia areata. Extraction and reverse transcription of RNA yielded cDNA as the sequencing template. Sequenced by immunoSEQ multiplex PCR; TCRdb stores in-frame clones only, minus some. Of approximately 200,000 clones listed, less than 50% are singletons. Treatment indicated: oral pan-JAK inhibitor, 5-10 mg twice daily. Source: CD4+ T cells sorted from blood, taken at approximately week 37, from a patient treated with tofacitinib. All receptors derive from a human donor with alopecia areata.

The rearrangement uses TRBV29-1 and TRBJ2-2; D might be TRBD2 (5 bases). Looked up from germline, CDR1 is SQVTM and CDR2 is ANQGSEA. The CDR3 totals 16 residues. Trimming removed 2 bases from V and 1 base from J, with 14 bases in between. As DNA, the CDR3 is TGCAGCGTTGAACTTTTCTTGGCGGGGAACACCGGGGAGCTGTTTTTT. The encoded protein is CSVELFLAGNTGELFF.

This chain connects TRBV11-2 to TRBJ2-5; no definite D call. V lost 0 bases and J 1 base, leaving 9 bases between the germline ends. Germline CDR1 SGHAT, CDR2 FQNNGV. There are 15 residues in the CDR3. CDR3 DNA: TGTGCCAGCAGCTTAGATCATGGGTTCCAAGAGACCCAGTACTTC. It specifies CASSLDHGFQETQYF.

The gene calls are TRBV9 and TRBJ2-2; TRBD2 agrees at 10 bases. This CDR3 comprises 16 residues. V lost 2 bases to trimming and J lost 4 bases; unmatched junction nucleotides: 5. Germline CDR1 and CDR2: SGDLS and YYNGEE. CDR3 sequence (DNA): TGTGCCAGCAGCGTGTTGAGCGGGAGGGGCACCGGGGAGCTGTTTTTT. This codes for CASSVLSGRGTGELFF.

The chain has TRBV2 and TRBJ1-2; D gene unclear. The CDR3 covers 13 residues. Trimming pared 7 bases from V and 4 bases from J, leaving 13 bases between. Germline CDR1 and CDR2: SNHLY and FYNNEI. CDR3 sequence: CASTEFEVYGYTF. The CDR3 bases are TGTGCCAGCACAGAATTCGAGGTCTATGGCTACACCTTC.

This clone was detected a few times. This chain links TRBV10-3 with TRBJ2-5, with TRBD1 identical over 9 bases. V lost 3 bases and J lost 7; bases outside the gene matches: 6. CDR3 length: 14 residues. Germline V lookup: CDR1 ENHRY, CDR2 SYGVKD. In DNA, the CDR3 is TGTGCCATCAGTGATCAACAGGGACAGGGGACCCAGTACTTC. It is translated as CAISDQQGQGTQYF.

This clone was counted a few times. V and J are TRBV7-2 and TRBJ1-5; 7 bases fit TRBD1. CDR1 and CDR2 (germline): SGHTA, FQGNSA. The CDR3 is 18 amino acids. The V gene end was trimmed by 5 bases and the J gene end by 4 bases; junction bases not matched to a gene: 17. CDR3 sequence reads: CASSLGTQRQGGNQPQHF. In DNA form, the CDR3 reads TGTGCCAGCAGCCTTGGTACTCAAAGACAGGGCGGTAATCAGCCCCAGCATTTT.

The J gene is TRBJ1-1, the V gene TRBV6-5; D might be TRBD1 (6 bases). V gave up 6 bases and J gave up 5 bases, with 19 bases separating them. Germline lookup yields CDR1 MNHEY and CDR2 SVGAGI. This CDR3 comprises 15 residues. The CDR3 loop reads CASSSSGQGRTEAFF. CDR3 in DNA: TGTGCCAGCAGCAGCAGCGGCCAGGGGAGGACTGAAGCTTTCTTT.

This clone occurred once. The chain is built from TRBV2 and TRBJ2-2, with 11 bases lining up with TRBD2. The V segment lost 6 bases and the J segment 2 bases; nucleotides outside the gene matches: 2. The CDR3 is 15 amino acids. Germline values: CDR1 SNHLY, CDR2 FYNNEI. CDR3 amino acids: CASRGTSGNTGELFF. CDR3 in DNA: TGTGCCAGCAGGGGGACTAGCGGTAACACCGGGGAGCTGTTTTTT.

The chain is built from TRBV29-1 and TRBJ2-1; D is unresolved. Deletions cut 2 bases from V and 7 bases from J, with 6 bases between. CDR1 SQVTM and CDR2 ANQGSEA come from the germline V gene. The CDR3 loop spans 11 amino acids. CDR3 in amino acids: CSVEIRNEQFF. In DNA, the CDR3 is TGCAGCGTTGAAATTCGGAATGAGCAGTTCTTC.